This T cell receptor beta chain was retrieved from a study of siplizumab effects on memory and regulatory T cells. Using immunoSEQ multiplex PCR, the repertoire was profiled, and TCRdb retains in-frame clones only, with some absent. The repertoire holds tens of thousands of clones, with 93% as singletons. The CDR3 length is 12 residues. Per the germline V gene, CDR1 is MNHEY and CDR2 is SMNVEV (reference sequence). Trimming stripped 7 bases from V and 2 bases from J, with 7 bases between. The rearrangement uses TRBV27 and TRBJ2-3; D call uncertain. The receptor was isolated from a human donor in good health. Material for sequencing was CD8+ T cells sorted from blood. The CDR3: CASKHYTDTQYF. The CDR3 DNA sequence: TGTGCCAGCAAACATTACACAGATACGCAGTATTTT.